This T cell receptor (beta chain) stems from a study of T cell repertoires and HLA-DP antigens. At the level of the study: One stimulator alloantigen differed from self by one groove amino acid; the other by ten.

Regarding the study as a whole: Pre-culture clonality, 0.03 to 0.045, was far below sorted CD137+ clonality of 0.35 to 0.45. Naive and memory CD4+ repertoires were not analysed separately.

Germline loops: CDR1 SGHTA, CDR2 FQGNSA. Trimming pared 5 bases from V and 7 bases from J, leaving 15 bases between. The CDR3 consists of 14 residues. Method: immunoSEQ multiplex PCR; TCRdb's copy keeps in-frame clones and lacks some. This table holds almost 90,000 clones, 86% found once. As for this clone: No antigen is known for it.

Sequencing was done on a sample of CD4+ T cells from PBMCs. The clonotype was recovered from a man over 45 in good health and CMV-seronegative. The chain employs TRBV7-2 and TRBJ2-1; perhaps TRBD1 as D (5 bases). The CDR3 bases are TGTGCCAGCAGCCGCGCCCCCAGGGTGAATGAGCAGTTCTTC. It codes for CASSRAPRVNEQFF.